This TCR beta chain was profiled in a study of T cell responses to AZD1222 COVID-19 vaccine (dated by TCRdb to the early 2020s). For context, the study as a whole: TCR sequencing covered some 250 trial participants: 200 to 210 given two doses of AZD1222 and some 25 given two doses of MenACWY control vaccine. Trial participants were enrolled into age subgroups of 18-55, 56-69 and 70-plus years, which contained around 140, 26 and 57 TCR-sequenced participants, respectively.

CDR1 and CDR2 are read off the germline V gene as SNHLY and FYNNEI. The CDR3 contains 14 residues, cysteine and phenylalanine counted. The kept DNA is CDR3 alone, 42 bases in frame from the first base. V loses 7 bases of germline sequence and J loses 3 bases, and the interval between the two ends is 13 bases. The label giving this sample's time point can be read as: about 28 days (+/-7) after the second vaccine dose. AZD1222 recipients whose second dose came at about 4 weeks and those whose second dose came at about 12 weeks were combined into one group, since spike-specific TCR depth and breadth did not differ between the two schedules. The vaccinee samples were drawn from two UK trials, COV001 and COV002, one of which was a single-blind randomized controlled phase 2/3 trial testing AZD1222 (ChAdOx1 nCoV-19) in healthy adults. For TCRbeta chain sequencing, PBMC samples from trial participants were taken at day 0 and at day 28 after the second dose.

Comment on this clone: No antigen is known for it. The sample holds no much larger clone one base away, and base qualities are not on file.

Paper-wide results and their limitations: Reportedly, almost half of the unique spike-specific TCRs recognized epitopes lying outside the regions that are mutated in the B.1.351 and B.1.1.7 variants. Conclusions about previously exposed vaccinees are limited because only five to seven AZD1222 recipients were SARS-CoV-2 seropositive at baseline. CD4 TCRs associated with the vaccine covered the entire spike protein, and the dominant responses were in regions 160-218 and 743-854. Spike-specific TCR breadth and depth rose significantly after two AZD1222 doses compared with day 0 and with MenACWY recipients. Because no day 14 peak-response samples were available, the repertoires could be characterized only after the peak T cell response. The 56-69-year group was small, and its depth increase did not reach significance, likely because of low power. Participants were mostly white British, with more females than males. The authors suggested clonal diversity may have been underestimated.

The CDR3 regions of human TCRbeta chains were analyzed by immunosequencing. Per the original workflow: Repertoire TCRs were matched against a reference library of SARS-CoV-2-specific TCRs generated with the MIRA antigen-specificity platform. Breadth was defined as the fraction of unique TCRs that were SARS-CoV-2-associated, and depth was defined as the fraction of total T cells that were SARS-CoV-2-associated. Using the MIRA data, each spike-specific TCR was assigned both to the spike region to which the TCR was reactive and to a CD4 or CD8 class. Log10-transformed breadth and depth values were compared by one-way ANOVA with Sidak's multiple comparisons tests. As stored in TCRdb, this immuneACCESS dataset retains in-frame rearrangements with V and J assigned. A fraction of the clones does not appear; measured against another copy, unresolved V genes explain less than half of the discrepancy, and the remainder lacks a known reason. From that table come the V and J calls and clone size; the DNA was used to work out D and trimming. This sample comprises about 150,000 clones, under 95% of them detected only once. More than 3% of the sample belongs to the ten largest clones.

The sample here was peripheral blood, taken 28 days after the second AZD1222 dose. This receptor chain uses TRBV2 and TRBJ2-1, with a weak D call of TRBD2 (5 bases match). The receptor was derived from an adult who received the AZD1222 COVID-19 vaccine. The bases are TGTGCCAGCATGCCGGAGCGGTACTACAATGAGCAGTTCTTC. It translates to CASMPERYYNEQFF.